The 9 T cell receptor beta chains in this list originate from one sample, sequenced in a study of T cell responses to AZD1222 COVID-19 vaccine. Produced via immunoSEQ multiplex PCR; TCRdb's table is partial and in-frame only. Of approximately 75,000 clones listed, 90% were seen once; the top ten hold roughly 1.4%. This sample comprised peripheral blood, obtained 28 days after the second AZD1222 dose. The source is an adult who received the AZD1222 COVID-19 vaccine.

The chain recombines TRBV2 with TRBJ1-1, with D perhaps TRBD1 (5 bases). The CDR3 spans 13 residues. Germline values: CDR1 SNHLY, CDR2 FYNNEI. V shed 4 bases and J shed 5 bases, with 11 bases lying between them. CDR3 loop: CASSVRQGTEAFF. The CDR3 DNA is TGTGCCAGCAGTGTACGGCAGGGAACTGAAGCTTTCTTT.

The V and J genes are TRBV3-1 (or the pseudogene TRBV3-2) and TRBJ1-6; D is possibly TRBD1 (6 bases). The V end lost 0 bases, the J end lost 7 bases, and 13 bases lay between the germline ends. CDR1 is LGHDT and CDR2 is YNNKEL in the germline V gene (reference sequence). The CDR3 has 16 amino acids. In DNA form, the CDR3 reads TGTGCCAGCAGCCAAGAATCAACAGGGAGAAATTCACCCCTCCACTTT. This translates into CASSQESTGRNSPLHF.

This chain links TRBV18 with TRBJ1-1; 11 bases are shared with TRBD1. Trimming removed 3 bases from V and 0 bases from J; junction bases left unmatched: 0. Germline V gene data show CDR1 as KGHSH and CDR2 as LQKENI. CDR3 length: 15 residues. The CDR3 is CASSPGQGVNTEAFF. Written as DNA, the CDR3 is TGTGCCAGCTCACCGGGACAGGGGGTGAACACTGAAGCTTTCTTT. The full variable domain, in which reference TRBV18 and TRBJ1-1 provide the parts outside the CDR3, is NAGVMQNPRHLVRRRGQEARLRCSPMKGHSHVYWYRQLPEEGLKFMVYLQKENIIDESGMPKERFSAEFPKEGPSILRIQQVVRGDSAAYFCASSPGQGVNTEAFFGQGTRLTVV.

The chain employs TRBV19 and TRBJ1-2; D gene uncertain. The length of the CDR3 is 13 residues. Germline assignment: CDR1 LNHDA and CDR2 SQIVND (reference sequence). V was cut by 1 base and J by 8 bases, with 11 bases left in between. The CDR3 sequence is CASSIAGGRGYTF. CDR3 DNA: TGTGCCAGTAGTATAGCTGGCGGGCGCGGCTACACCTTC.

The chain couples TRBV28 to TRBJ2-7, with D possibly TRBD2 on 5 matching bases. CDR1 MDHEN and CDR2 SYDVKM come from the germline V gene. CDR3 length: 15 amino acids. V dropped 4 bases and J dropped 6 bases, with 19 bases sitting between them. CDR3 sequence: CASSSGLLPRGEQYF. CDR3 DNA: TGTGCCAGCAGTTCCGGGCTCCTACCTCGGGGCGAGCAGTACTTC. The full variable domain, with the rest looked up from reference TRBV28 and TRBJ2-7, is DVKVTQSSRYLVKRTGEKVFLECVQDMDHENMFWYRQDPGLGLRLIYFSYDVKMKEKGDIPEGYSVSREKKERFSLILESASTNQTSMYLCASSSGLLPRGEQYFGPGTRLTVT.

The table lists this clone with a count of one. It is unclear where the CDR3 begins or ends on the DNA, so no DNA is shown, and the CDR3 is as TCRdb lists it. The chain joins TRBV19 to TRBJ2-1; TRBD2 was called by the table and not checked on the DNA. The CDR3 has 15 residues if both end residues are counted. Germline V gene data show CDR1 as LNHDA and CDR2 as SQIVND (reference sequence). The CDR3 reads CASTSGGVYYNEQFF.

The chain employs TRBV7-8 and TRBJ1-5, with unresolved D. Germline CDR1 reads SGHVS; CDR2 reads FQNEAQ. The CDR3 consists of 14 residues. Trimming removed 7 bases from V and 0 bases from J, with 10 bases in between. The CDR3 DNA reads TGTGCCAGCACCTCAGACATTAGCAATCAGCCCCAGCATTTT. It yields the protein CASTSDISNQPQHF.

The chain links TRBV28 to TRBJ1-1; D uncertain. The V gene's germline CDR1 is MDHEN and CDR2 SYDVKM. CDR3 length: 14 amino acids. V was shortened by 4 bases and J by 4 bases, with 13 bases between the two germline ends. CDR3 nucleotide sequence: TGTGCCAGCAGTTCTTTTGCGGTGCTCACTGAAGCTTTCTTT. Its protein is CASSSFAVLTEAFF.

V is TRBV7-3 and J is TRBJ2-3; D gene ambiguous. The CDR3 is made up of 14 amino acids. Germline V CDR1 and CDR2: SGHTA, FQGTGA. The V end lost 3 bases, the J end lost 0 bases, and 7 bases lay between the germline ends. The CDR3 reads CASSFGRSTDTQYF. The CDR3 DNA follows: TGTGCCAGCAGCTTCGGGCGGAGCACAGATACGCAGTATTTT.